This section outlines one T cell receptor (beta chain) sequence together with its context. Its matching antigen is unknown. It was healthy bone marrow donors who served as donors. Germline V CDR1 and CDR2: KGHSH, LQKENI. The CDR3 consists of 15 residues. Germline trimming cut 4 bases from V and 2 bases from J; bases unmatched to any gene: 5. The PCR contained 60 Vbeta and 13 Jbeta primers. The repertoire was sequenced with immunoSEQ multiplex PCR; TCRdb's copy has only in-frame clones and lacks some. Of fewer than 200,000 clones in the sample, 75% to 80% are singletons; the top ten hold 5% to 8%. The sample belongs to a study of cytomegalovirus exposure and HLA in healthy donors. Study-level results: It was approximately 160 TCR beta chains that were listed as cytomegalovirus-associated. Presence/absence analyses supposed approximately even sequencing depth among donors. There were several of the most significant clusters that appeared linked to common viral pathogens in a later analysis.

Sequencing used PBMCs. The TCR was taken from a man aged 35 to 55 in good health and CMV-seropositive. This sequence joins TRBV18 and TRBJ1-5; the match to TRBD1 covers 7 bases. CDR3 loop: CASSRDGQGNQPQHF. Here the CDR3 DNA reads TGTGCCAGCTCACGGGACGGACAGGGCAATCAGCCCCAGCATTTT.